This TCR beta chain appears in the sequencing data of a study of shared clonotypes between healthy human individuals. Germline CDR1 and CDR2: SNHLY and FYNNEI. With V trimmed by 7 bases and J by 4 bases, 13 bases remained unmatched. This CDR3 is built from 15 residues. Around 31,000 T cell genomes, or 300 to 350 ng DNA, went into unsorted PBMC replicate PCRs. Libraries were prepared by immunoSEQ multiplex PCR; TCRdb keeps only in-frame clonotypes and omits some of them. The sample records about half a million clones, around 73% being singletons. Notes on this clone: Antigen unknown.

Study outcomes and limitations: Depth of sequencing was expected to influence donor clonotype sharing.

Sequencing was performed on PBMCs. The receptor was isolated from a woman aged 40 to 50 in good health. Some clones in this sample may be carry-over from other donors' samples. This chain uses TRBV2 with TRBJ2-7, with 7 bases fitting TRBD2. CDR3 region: CASMSGAGLTYEQYF. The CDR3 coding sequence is TGTGCCAGCATGTCCGGAGCGGGACTGACATACGAGCAGTACTTC.